Sequencing of this T cell receptor beta chain was carried out in a study of blood T cells in healthy people across ages. About the research overall: Capture via template switching afforded approximately one barcoded beta molecule per two T cells. Points from the study as a whole: Donors of long life had a larger count of naive CD4+ cells and greater diversity than aged donors.

A remark on this clonotype: The target antigen is unknown.

A sample-barcoded 5' primer and a J-beta primer mix were used in a second PCR of roughly 6 to 11 cycles. A template-switch adaptor that had 12 random nucleotides put a tag on each cDNA molecule. Via MiXCR, TCRdb re-called the 5' RACE reads, giving one row per CDR3 protein. In the table there are nearly 1 million distinct CDR3 sequences, roughly 51% of which are singletons. This CDR3 contains 13 residues. Germline lookup yields CDR1 DFQATT and CDR2 SNEGSKA (reference sequence). Sequenced sample: blood. This TCR derives from a woman aged 55-75 years in good health. V usage is TRBV20-1 and J usage is TRBJ2-5; D gene unclear. The last part of the DNA fits TRBJ2-7 better; the J call may be wrong. CDR3 coding DNA: TGCAGTGCTAGACCCTTGACCACCGGCGAGCAGTACTTC. It specifies CSARPLTTGEQYF.